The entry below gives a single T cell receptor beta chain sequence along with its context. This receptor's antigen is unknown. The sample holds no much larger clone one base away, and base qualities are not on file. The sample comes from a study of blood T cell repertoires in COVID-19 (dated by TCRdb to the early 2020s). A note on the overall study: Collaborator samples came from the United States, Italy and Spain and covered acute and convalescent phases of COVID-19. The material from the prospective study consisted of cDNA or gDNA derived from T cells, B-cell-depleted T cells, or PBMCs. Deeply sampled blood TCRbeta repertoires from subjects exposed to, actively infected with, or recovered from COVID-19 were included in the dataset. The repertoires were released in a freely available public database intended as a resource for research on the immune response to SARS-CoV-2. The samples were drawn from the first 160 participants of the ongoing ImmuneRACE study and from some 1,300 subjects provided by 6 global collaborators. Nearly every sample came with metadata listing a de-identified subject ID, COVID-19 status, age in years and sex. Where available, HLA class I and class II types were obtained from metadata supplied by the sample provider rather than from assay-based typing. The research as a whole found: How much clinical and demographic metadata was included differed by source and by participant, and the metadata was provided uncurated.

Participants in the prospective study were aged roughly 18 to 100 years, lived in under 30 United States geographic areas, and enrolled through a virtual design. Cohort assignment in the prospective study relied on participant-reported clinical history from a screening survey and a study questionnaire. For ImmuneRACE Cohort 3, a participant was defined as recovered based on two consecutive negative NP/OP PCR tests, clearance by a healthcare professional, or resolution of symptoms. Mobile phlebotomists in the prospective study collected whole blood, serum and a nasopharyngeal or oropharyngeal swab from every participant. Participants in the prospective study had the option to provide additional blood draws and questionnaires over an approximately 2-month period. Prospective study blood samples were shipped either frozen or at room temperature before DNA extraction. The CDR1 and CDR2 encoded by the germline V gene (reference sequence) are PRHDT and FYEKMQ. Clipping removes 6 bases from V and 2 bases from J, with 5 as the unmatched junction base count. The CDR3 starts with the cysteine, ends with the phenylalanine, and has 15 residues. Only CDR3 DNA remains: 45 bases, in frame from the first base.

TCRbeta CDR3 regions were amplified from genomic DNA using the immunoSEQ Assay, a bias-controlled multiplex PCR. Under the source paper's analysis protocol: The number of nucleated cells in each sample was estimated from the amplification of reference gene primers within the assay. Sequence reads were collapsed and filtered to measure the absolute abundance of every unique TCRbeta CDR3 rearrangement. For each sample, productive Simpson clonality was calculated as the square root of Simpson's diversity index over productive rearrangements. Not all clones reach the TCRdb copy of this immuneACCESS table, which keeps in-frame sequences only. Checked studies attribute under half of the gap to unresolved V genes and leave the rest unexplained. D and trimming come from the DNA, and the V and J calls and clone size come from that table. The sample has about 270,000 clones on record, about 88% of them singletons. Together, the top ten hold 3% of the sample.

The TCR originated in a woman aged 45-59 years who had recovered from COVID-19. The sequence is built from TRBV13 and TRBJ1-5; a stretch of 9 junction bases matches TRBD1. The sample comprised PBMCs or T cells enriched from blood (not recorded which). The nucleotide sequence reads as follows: TGTGCCAGCAGTCTCGGGACAGGGCGCAATCAGCCCCAGCATTTT. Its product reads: CASSLGTGRNQPQHF.